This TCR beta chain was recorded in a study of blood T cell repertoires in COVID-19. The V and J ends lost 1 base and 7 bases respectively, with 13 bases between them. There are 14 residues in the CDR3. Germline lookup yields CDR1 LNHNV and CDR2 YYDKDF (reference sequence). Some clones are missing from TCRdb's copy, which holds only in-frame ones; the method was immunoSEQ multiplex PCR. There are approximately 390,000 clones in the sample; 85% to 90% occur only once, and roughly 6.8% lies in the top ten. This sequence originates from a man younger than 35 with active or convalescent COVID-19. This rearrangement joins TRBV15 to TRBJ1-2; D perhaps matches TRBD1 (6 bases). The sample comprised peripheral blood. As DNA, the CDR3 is TGTGCCACCAGCAGAGTTGACAGGTTTAGTGGCTACACCTTC. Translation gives CATSRVDRFSGYTF. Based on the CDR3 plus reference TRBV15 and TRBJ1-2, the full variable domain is DAMVIQNPRYQVTQFGKPVTLSCSQTLNHNVMYWYQQKSSQAPKLLFHYYDKDFNNEADTPDNFQSRRPNTSFCFLDIRSPGLGDTAMYLCATSRVDRFSGYTFGSGTRLTVV.